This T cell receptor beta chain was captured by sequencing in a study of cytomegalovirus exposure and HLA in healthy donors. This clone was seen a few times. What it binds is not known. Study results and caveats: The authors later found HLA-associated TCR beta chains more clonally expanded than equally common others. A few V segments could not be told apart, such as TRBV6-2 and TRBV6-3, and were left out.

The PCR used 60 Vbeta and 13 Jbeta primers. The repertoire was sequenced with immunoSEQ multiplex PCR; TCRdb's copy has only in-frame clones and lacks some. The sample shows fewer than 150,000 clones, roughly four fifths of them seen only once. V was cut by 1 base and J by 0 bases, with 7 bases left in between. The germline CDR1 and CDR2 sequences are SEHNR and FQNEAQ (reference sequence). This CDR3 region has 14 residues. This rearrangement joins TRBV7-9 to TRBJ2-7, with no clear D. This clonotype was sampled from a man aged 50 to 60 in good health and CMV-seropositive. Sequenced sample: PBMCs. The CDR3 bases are TGTGCCAGCAGCTTAGACAGATTCTCCTACGAGCAGTACTTC. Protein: CASSLDRFSYEQYF.